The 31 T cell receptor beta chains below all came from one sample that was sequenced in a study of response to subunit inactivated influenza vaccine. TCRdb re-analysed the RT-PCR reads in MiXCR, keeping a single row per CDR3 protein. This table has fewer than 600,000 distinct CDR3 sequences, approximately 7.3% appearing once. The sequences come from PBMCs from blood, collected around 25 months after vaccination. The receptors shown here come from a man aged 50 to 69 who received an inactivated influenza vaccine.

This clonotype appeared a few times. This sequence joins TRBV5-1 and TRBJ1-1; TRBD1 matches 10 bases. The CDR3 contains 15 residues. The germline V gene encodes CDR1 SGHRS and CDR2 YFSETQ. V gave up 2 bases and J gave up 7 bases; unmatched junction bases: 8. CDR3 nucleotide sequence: TGCGCCAGCAGCTTCGGTGACAGGGGGCTCGGTGAAGCTTTCTTT. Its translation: CASSFGDRGLGEAFF.

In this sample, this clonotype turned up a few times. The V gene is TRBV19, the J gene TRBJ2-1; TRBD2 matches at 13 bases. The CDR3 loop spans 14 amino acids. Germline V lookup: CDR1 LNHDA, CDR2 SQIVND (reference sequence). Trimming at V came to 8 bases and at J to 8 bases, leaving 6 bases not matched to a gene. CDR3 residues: CASAGTSGMHEQFF. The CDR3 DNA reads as TGTGCCAGTGCCGGGACTAGCGGGATGCATGAGCAGTTCTTC.

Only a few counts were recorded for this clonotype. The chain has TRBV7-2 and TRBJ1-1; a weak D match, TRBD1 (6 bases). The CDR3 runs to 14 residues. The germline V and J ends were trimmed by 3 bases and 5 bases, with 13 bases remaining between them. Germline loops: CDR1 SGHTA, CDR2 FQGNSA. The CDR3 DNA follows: TGTGCCAGCAGCTTTACCACAGGGCGGACTGAAGCTTTCTTT. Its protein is CASSFTTGRTEAFF.

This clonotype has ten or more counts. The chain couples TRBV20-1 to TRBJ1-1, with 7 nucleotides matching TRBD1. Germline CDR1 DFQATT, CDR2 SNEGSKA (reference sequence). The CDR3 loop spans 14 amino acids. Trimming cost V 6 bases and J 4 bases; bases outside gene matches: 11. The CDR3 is CSARGVRGGTEAFF. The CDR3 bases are TGCAGTGCCCGAGGTGTCAGGGGGGGCACTGAAGCTTTCTTT.

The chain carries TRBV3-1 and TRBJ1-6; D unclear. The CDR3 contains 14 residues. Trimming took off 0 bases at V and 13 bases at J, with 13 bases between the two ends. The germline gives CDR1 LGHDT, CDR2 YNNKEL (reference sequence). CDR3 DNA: TGTGCCAGCAGCCAAGATTATGGGGAATCCCCCCTCCACTTT. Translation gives CASSQDYGESPLHF.

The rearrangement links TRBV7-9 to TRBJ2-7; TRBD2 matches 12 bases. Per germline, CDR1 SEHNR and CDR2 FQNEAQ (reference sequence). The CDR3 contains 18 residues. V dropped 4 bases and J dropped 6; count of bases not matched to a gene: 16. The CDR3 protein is CASSSTSGGSPRAGEQYF. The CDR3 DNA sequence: TGTGCCAGCAGCTCAACTAGCGGGGGGTCCCCCAGAGCGGGCGAGCAGTACTTC.

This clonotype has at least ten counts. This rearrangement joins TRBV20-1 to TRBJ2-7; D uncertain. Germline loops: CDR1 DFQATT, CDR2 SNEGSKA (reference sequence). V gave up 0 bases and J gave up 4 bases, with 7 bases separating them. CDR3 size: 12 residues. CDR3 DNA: TGCAGTGCTAGAGACGGGCTATACGAGCAGTACTTC. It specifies CSARDGLYEQYF.

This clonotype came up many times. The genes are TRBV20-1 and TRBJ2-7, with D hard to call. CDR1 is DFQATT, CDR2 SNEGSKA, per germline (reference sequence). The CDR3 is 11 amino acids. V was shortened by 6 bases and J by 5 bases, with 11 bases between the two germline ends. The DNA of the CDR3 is TGCAGTGCCCAGATAGTCCACGAGCAGTACTTC. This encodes CSAQIVHEQYF.

CDR3 residues: CASSYSRRLGAQKQFF. The CDR3 DNA follows: TGTGCCAGCAGTTACTCGAGGCGCTTGGGGGCCCAAAAGCAGTTCTTC. The chain joins TRBV6-5 to TRBJ2-1; maybe TRBD1 (6 bases). CDR1 and CDR2 from the germline V gene are MNHEY and SVGAGI. Trimming shortened V by 0 bases and J by 11 bases, and 20 bases separated the two germline ends. CDR3 length equals 16 residues.

Here the CDR3 reads CASSLGTSGRTQYF. CDR3 nucleotides: TGTGCCAGCAGCTTAGGGACTAGCGGGAGAACGCAGTATTTT. This sequence joins TRBV7-9 and TRBJ2-3; TRBD2 aligns across 13 bases. The junction had 1 base not matched to a gene; V was cut back by 1 base and J by 9 bases. The CDR3 runs to 14 residues. Germline lookup yields CDR1 SEHNR and CDR2 FQNEAQ (reference sequence).

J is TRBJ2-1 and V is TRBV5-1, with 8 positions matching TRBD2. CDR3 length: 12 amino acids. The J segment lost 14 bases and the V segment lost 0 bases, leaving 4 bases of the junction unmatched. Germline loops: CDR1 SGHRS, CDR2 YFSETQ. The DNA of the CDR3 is TGCGCCAGCAGCTTGGAGGAGCGGGGGAAGTTCTTC. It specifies CASSLEERGKFF.

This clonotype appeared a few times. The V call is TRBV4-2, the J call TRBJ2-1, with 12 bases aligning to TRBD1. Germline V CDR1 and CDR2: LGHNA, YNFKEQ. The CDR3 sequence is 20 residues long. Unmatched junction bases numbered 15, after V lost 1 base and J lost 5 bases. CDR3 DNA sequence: TGTGCCAGCAGCCAAGCCCCGGGACAGGGGGCCCAGGGGTCTCACAATGAGCAGTTCTTC. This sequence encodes CASSQAPGQGAQGSHNEQFF.

The CDR3 region has the DNA TGCAGCGCTCATAGCGGGAGAGGCTACGAGCAGTACTTC. It is translated as CSAHSGRGYEQYF. The gene calls are TRBV29-1 and TRBJ2-7; 9 bases map to TRBD2. The CDR3 has 13 residues. V lost 7 bases to trimming and J lost 3 bases; unmatched junction nucleotides: 7. The germline V gene has CDR1 SQVTM and CDR2 ANQGSEA.

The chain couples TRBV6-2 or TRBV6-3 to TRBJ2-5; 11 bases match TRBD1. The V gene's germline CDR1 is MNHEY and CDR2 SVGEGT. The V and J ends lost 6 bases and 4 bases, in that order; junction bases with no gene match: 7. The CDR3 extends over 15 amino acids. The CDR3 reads CASSKGQGVGETQYF. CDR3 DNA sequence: TGTGCCAGCAGCAAGGGACAGGGGGTCGGAGAGACCCAGTACTTC.

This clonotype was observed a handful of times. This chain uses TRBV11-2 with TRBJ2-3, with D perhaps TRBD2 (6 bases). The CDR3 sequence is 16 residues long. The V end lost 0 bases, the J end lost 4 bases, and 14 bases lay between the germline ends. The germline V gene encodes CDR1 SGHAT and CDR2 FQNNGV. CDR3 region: CASSLDRGGAADTQYF. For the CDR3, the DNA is TGTGCCAGCAGCTTAGATCGGGGCGGGGCGGCAGATACGCAGTATTTT.

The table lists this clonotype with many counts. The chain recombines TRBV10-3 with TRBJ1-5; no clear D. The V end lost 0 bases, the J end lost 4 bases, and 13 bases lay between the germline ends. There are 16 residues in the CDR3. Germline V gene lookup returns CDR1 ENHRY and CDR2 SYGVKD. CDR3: CAISESRGVGNQPQHF. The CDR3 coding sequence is TGTGCCATCAGTGAGTCCCGCGGGGTAGGAAATCAGCCCCAGCATTTT.

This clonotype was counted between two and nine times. The CDR3 nucleotides read TGTGCCAGCAGCCCCGCAGGCAGCGGGAGCTCCTACGAGCAGTACTTC. It translates to CASSPAGSGSSYEQYF. V and J are TRBV5-6 and TRBJ2-7, with TRBD2 matching 8 bases. CDR1 and CDR2 from the germline V gene are SGHDT and YYEEEE. V lost 4 bases to trimming and J lost 0 bases; unmatched junction nucleotides: 9. The CDR3 is made up of 16 amino acids.

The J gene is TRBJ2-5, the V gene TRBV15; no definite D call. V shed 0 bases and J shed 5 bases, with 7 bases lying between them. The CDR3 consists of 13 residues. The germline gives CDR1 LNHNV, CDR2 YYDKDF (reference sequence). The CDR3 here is CATSRDLTETQYF. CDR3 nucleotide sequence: TGTGCCACCAGCAGAGATTTGACGGAGACCCAGTACTTC. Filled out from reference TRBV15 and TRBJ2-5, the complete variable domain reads DAMVIQNPRYQVTQFGKPVTLSCSQTLNHNVMYWYQQKSSQAPKLLFHYYDKDFNNEADTPDNFQSRRPNTSFCFLDIRSPGLGDTAMYLCATSRDLTETQYFGPGTRLLVL.

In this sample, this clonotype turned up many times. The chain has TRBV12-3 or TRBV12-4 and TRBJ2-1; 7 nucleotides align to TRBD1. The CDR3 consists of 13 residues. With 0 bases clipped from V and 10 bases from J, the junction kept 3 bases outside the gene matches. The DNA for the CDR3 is TGTGCCAGCAGTTTAGCGATGGACAGGGAGCAGTTCTTC. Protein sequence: CASSLAMDREQFF.

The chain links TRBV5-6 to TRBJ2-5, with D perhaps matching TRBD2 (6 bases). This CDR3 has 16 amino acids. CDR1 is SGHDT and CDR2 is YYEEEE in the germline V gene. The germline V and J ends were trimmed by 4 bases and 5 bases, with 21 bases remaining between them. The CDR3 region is CASSPGLRGLLETQYF. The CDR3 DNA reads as TGTGCCAGCAGCCCCGGGCTGCGGGGACTTCTCGAGACCCAGTACTTC.

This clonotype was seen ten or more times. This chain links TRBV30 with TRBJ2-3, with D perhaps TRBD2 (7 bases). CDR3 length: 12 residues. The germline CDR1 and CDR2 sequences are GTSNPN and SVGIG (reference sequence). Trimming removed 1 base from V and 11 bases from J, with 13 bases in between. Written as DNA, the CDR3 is TGTGCCTGGAGTGGGCTCGGGGGGCTGCAGTATTTT. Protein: CAWSGLGGLQYF.

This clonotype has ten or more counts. CDR3 loop: CASSYAGAYEQYF. The CDR3 DNA is TGTGCCAGCAGTTACGCAGGGGCCTACGAGCAGTACTTC. J is TRBJ2-7 and V is TRBV6-5; D is possibly TRBD1 (6 bases). V lost 2 bases and J 2 bases, leaving 7 bases between the germline ends. The CDR3 runs 13 residues. Germline V lookup: CDR1 MNHEY, CDR2 SVGAGI.

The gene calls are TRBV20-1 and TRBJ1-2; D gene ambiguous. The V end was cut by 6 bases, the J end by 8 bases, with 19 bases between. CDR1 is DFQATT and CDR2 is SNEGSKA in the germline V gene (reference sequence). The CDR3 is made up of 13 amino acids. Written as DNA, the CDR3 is TGCAGTGCCCCCCGGGGAACACTCTGGGGCTACACCTTC. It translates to CSAPRGTLWGYTF.

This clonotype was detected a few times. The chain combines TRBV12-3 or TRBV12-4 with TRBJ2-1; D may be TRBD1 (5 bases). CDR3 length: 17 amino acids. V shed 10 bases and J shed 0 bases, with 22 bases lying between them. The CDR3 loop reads CAILPWGLRSSYNEQFF. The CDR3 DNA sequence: TGTGCCATTCTACCCTGGGGCCTTCGGAGCTCCTACAATGAGCAGTTCTTC.

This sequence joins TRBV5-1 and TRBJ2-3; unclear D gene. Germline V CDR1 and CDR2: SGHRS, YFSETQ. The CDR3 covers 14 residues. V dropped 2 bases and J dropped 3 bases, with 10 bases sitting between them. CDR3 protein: CASSFLGITDTQYF. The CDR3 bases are TGCGCCAGCAGCTTCTTAGGGATAACAGATACGCAGTATTTT.

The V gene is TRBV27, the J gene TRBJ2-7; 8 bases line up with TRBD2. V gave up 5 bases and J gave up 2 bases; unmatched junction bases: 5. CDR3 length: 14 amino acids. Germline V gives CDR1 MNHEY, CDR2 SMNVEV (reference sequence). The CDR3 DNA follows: TGTGCCAGCAGTCCCGGACTAGCAACCTACGAGCAGTACTTC. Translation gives CASSPGLATYEQYF.

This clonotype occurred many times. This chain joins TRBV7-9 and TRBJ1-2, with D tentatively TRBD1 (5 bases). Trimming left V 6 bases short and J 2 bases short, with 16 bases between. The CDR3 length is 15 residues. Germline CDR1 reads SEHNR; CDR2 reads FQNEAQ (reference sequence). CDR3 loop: CASSFRDQGNYGYTF. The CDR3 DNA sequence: TGTGCCAGCAGTTTCCGAGACCAGGGCAACTATGGCTACACCTTC.

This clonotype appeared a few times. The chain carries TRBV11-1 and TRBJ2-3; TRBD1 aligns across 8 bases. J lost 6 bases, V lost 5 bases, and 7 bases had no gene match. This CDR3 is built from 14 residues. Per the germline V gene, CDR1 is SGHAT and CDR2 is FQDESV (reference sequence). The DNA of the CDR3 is TGTGCCAGCAGCCCAAGGACAGGGCGTGATACGCAGTATTTT. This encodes CASSPRTGRDTQYF.

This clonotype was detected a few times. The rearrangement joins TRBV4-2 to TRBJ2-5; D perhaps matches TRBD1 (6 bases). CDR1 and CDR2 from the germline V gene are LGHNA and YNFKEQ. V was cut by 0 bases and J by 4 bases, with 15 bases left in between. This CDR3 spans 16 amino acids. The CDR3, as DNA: TGTGCCAGCAGCCAAGATTTAGGACAGATGGGAGAGACCCAGTACTTC. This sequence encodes CASSQDLGQMGETQYF.

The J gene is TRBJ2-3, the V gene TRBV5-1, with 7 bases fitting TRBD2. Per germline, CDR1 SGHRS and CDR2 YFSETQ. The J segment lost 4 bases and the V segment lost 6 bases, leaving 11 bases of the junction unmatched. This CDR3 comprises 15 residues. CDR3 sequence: CASTEVGGRADTQYF. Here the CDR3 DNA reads TGCGCCAGCACCGAGGTGGGGGGGAGAGCAGATACGCAGTATTTT.

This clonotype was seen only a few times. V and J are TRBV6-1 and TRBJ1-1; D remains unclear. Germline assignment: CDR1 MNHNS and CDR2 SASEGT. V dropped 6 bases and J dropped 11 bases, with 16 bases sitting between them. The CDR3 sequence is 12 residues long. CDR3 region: CASSGLGGLAFF. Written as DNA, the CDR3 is TGTGCCAGCAGCGGACTCGGAGGGCTTGCTTTCTTT.